This TCR beta chain stems from a study of T-cell memory formation after mild COVID-19. TCRdb independently ran MiXCR on the 5' RACE reads; one entry per CDR3 protein. In the table there are under 300,000 distinct CDR3 sequences, under 20% of which are singletons. Germline V gene sequence: CDR1 MDHEN, CDR2 SYDVKM. The length of the CDR3 is 17 residues. The trim removed 4 bases at V and 3 bases at J, leaving 8 bases unmatched. This TCR was sampled from a man between 18 and 35 years old who had mild COVID-19 (a few samples of this study predate the infection). Cell type and time point are not known. The J gene is TRBJ2-2, the V gene TRBV28; 10 bases match TRBD1. Sequenced material: PBMCs or a T cell subset sorted from them (not recorded which). CDR3 sequence reads: CASSYGTGDQDTGELFF. DNA for the CDR3: TGTGCCAGCAGTTACGGGACAGGGGACCAAGACACCGGGGAGCTGTTTTTT. The whole variable domain, remainder taken from reference TRBV28 and TRBJ2-2, is DVKVTQSSRYLVKRTGEKVFLECVQDMDHENMFWYRQDPGLGLRLIYFSYDVKMKEKGDIPEGYSVSREKKERFSLILESASTNQTSMYLCASSYGTGDQDTGELFFGEGSRLTVL.